Listed here are 22 T cell receptor beta chains from one sample, sequenced in a study of T cells after yellow fever vaccination. Via MiXCR, TCRdb re-called the 5' RACE reads, giving one row per CDR3 protein. Among some 350,000 distinct CDR3 sequences, 11% were seen once, and the ten largest hold about 17%. Specimen: PBMCs, collected on the day of the first yellow fever vaccination. The receptors were sampled from a man younger than 30 who received the YFV17D yellow fever vaccine.

This clonotype was picked up a small number of times. This rearrangement joins TRBV6-5 to TRBJ2-7; a possible D gene is TRBD1 (6 bases). The CDR3 contains 14 residues. Trimming removed 4 bases at V and 3 bases at J, with 13 bases between. Germline V lookup: CDR1 MNHEY, CDR2 SVGAGI. CDR3 nucleotide sequence: TGTGCCAGCAGTTCACTCGCGGACAGCTACGAGCAGTACTTC. Its protein is CASSSLADSYEQYF.

This clonotype turned up a few times. The rearrangement uses TRBV28 and TRBJ2-3, with a possible D match to TRBD2 (6 bases). The CDR3 has 13 amino acids. Germline V gene sequence: CDR1 MDHEN, CDR2 SYDVKM. Trimming cost V 7 bases and J 8 bases, with 16 bases left between them. The CDR3 DNA reads as TGTGCCAGCACCCACCGGGGGTATGGTACGCAGTATTTT. It is translated as CASTHRGYGTQYF.

The J gene is TRBJ1-2, the V gene TRBV20-1; D call uncertain. V dropped 6 bases and J dropped 4 bases, with 12 bases sitting between them. The CDR3 runs 12 residues. Per germline, CDR1 DFQATT and CDR2 SNEGSKA (reference sequence). CDR3 in DNA: TGCAGTGCGCGGGCGAGCGCCTATGGCTACACCTTC. Its protein is CSARASAYGYTF.

The rearrangement uses TRBV7-2 and TRBJ1-1; D not certain. CDR1 SGHTA and CDR2 FQGNSA come from the germline V gene. The germline V and J ends were trimmed by 4 bases and 0 bases, with 12 bases remaining between them. The CDR3 is made up of 15 amino acids. CDR3 region: CASSSTLIMNTEAFF. In nucleotides, the CDR3 is TGTGCCAGCAGCTCGACCCTCATAATGAACACTGAAGCTTTCTTT.

This clonotype has a handful of counts. The rearrangement links TRBV27 to TRBJ2-2; 8 nucleotides align to TRBD1. Losses at the gene ends were 0 bases for V and 4 bases for J; bases not matched to a gene: 7. The germline V gene has CDR1 MNHEY and CDR2 SMNVEV (reference sequence). This CDR3 is 17 amino acids long. For the CDR3, the DNA is TGTGCCAGCAGTTTATCCTCGGGACAGGTAGTCACCGGGGAGCTGTTTTTT. It specifies CASSLSSGQVVTGELFF.

On this clonotype: A much larger clone sits a single nucleotide away, making a read error possible. The chain joins TRBV4-3 to TRBJ2-6, with TRBD1 as a possible D gene (6 bases). Germline values: CDR1 LGHNA, CDR2 YSLEER. The CDR3 is 16 amino acids. CDR3 DNA: TGCGCCAGCAGCCAGCAGGGGCTCTCTGGGGCCAACGTCATGACTTTC. It specifies CASSQQGLSGANVMTF.

The J gene is TRBJ1-1, the V gene TRBV4-2; tentatively, D is TRBD1 (5 bases). Trimming cost V 0 bases and J 4 bases, with 12 bases left between them. This CDR3 has 15 residues. Germline V gives CDR1 LGHNA, CDR2 YNFKEQ. The CDR3 DNA reads TGTGCCAGCAGCCAAGAGGGCCGGGGCGGCACTGAAGCTTTCTTT. Translating it yields CASSQEGRGGTEAFF.

This clonotype came up a few times. J is TRBJ2-3 and V is TRBV9; 8 bases fit TRBD1. Per the germline V gene, CDR1 is SGDLS and CDR2 is YYNGEE. Losses at the gene ends were 2 bases for V and 3 bases for J; bases not matched to a gene: 5. CDR3 length: 15 amino acids. The DNA of the CDR3 is TGTGCCAGCAGCGTCGGACAGGGTGTGACAGATACGCAGTATTTT. Its protein product is CASSVGQGVTDTQYF.

The rearrangement links TRBV10-2 to TRBJ1-1, with D perhaps TRBD1 (5 bases). Trimming pared 2 bases from V and 3 bases from J, leaving 10 bases between. Per the germline V gene, CDR1 is WSHSY and CDR2 is SAAADI. There are 14 residues in the CDR3. The CDR3 nucleotides read TGCGCCAGCAGTGAGAGGGGAACTTACACTGAAGCTTTCTTT. Translating it yields CASSERGTYTEAFF.

The rearrangement joins TRBV7-9 to TRBJ1-5, with D tentatively TRBD1 (5 bases). The germline V gene has CDR1 SEHNR and CDR2 FQNEAQ (reference sequence). Trimming removed 1 base from V and 9 bases from J, with 10 bases in between. The CDR3 runs to 13 residues. The CDR3 bases are TGTGCCAGCAGCTTAGAGGGGACGGGGCCCCAGCATTTT. This gives the protein CASSLEGTGPQHF.

In this sample, this clonotype turned up many times. V and J are TRBV18 and TRBJ2-1; possibly TRBD2 for D (5 bases). V was clipped by 6 bases and J by 5 bases, with 8 bases between them. The CDR3 covers 12 residues. CDR1 and CDR2 (germline): KGHSH, LQKENI. The CDR3 spells CASSPTNNEQFF. CDR3 nucleotide sequence: TGTGCCAGCTCGCCGACTAACAATGAGCAGTTCTTC.

The V call is TRBV5-1, the J call TRBJ2-3; 7 positions agree with TRBD2. Germline-derived CDR1 and CDR2 are SGHRS and YFSETQ. V was clipped by 4 bases and J by 2 bases; unmatched bases: 7. This CDR3 has 15 residues. This chain's CDR3 is CASSPGGPNTDTQYF. The DNA for the CDR3 is TGCGCCAGCAGCCCGGGGGGACCCAACACAGATACGCAGTATTTT.

V is TRBV11-2 and J is TRBJ2-2, with 13 bases fitting TRBD2. With V trimmed by 5 bases and J by 8 bases, 5 bases remained unmatched. Per germline, CDR1 SGHAT and CDR2 FQNNGV. The CDR3 loop spans 15 amino acids. CDR3: CASSPGLAGAGELFF. DNA of the CDR3: TGTGCCAGCAGCCCTGGACTAGCGGGGGCAGGGGAGCTGTTTTTT. The full variable domain, rest sourced from reference TRBV11-2 and TRBJ2-2, is EAGVAQSPRYKIIEKRQSVAFWCNPISGHATLYWYQQILGQGPKLLIQFQNNGVVDDSQLPKDRFSAERLKGVDSTLKIQPAKLEDSAVYLCASSPGLAGAGELFFGEGSRLTVL.

This clonotype was observed a handful of times. The chain couples TRBV5-6 to TRBJ1-6; tentative D call: TRBD1 (5 bases). CDR3 size: 14 residues. Trimming cost V 4 bases and J 13 bases, with 18 bases left between them. The germline CDR1 and CDR2 sequences are SGHDT and YYEEEE. The DNA for the CDR3 is TGTGCCAGCAGCGGGACTTGGGAAAGTTCCCCCCTCCACTTT. Its translation: CASSGTWESSPLHF. Full variable domain (rest looked up from reference TRBV5-6 and TRBJ1-6): DAGVTQSPTHLIKTRGQQVTLRCSPKSGHDTVSWYQQALGQGPQFIFQYYEEEERQRGNFPDRFSGHQFPNYSSELNVNALLLGDSALYLCASSGTWESSPLHFGNGTRLTVT.

The DNA for the CDR3 is TGTGCCAGCAGTTACTCCGACTCCATAGGAGGGGAGACCCAGTACTTC. Translating it yields CASSYSDSIGGETQYF. The chain has TRBV6-5 and TRBJ2-5; TRBD2 might be the D (6 bases). CDR1 MNHEY and CDR2 SVGAGI come from the germline V gene. V lost 0 bases and J 5 bases, leaving 16 bases between the germline ends. The CDR3 totals 16 residues.

The genes are TRBV5-1 and TRBJ2-7, with 10 bases aligning to TRBD1. Germline lookup yields CDR1 SGHRS and CDR2 YFSETQ. The CDR3 runs 16 residues. Trimming cost V 4 bases and J 3 bases; bases outside gene matches: 10. The CDR3 protein is CASSTGQGGGYYEQYV. For the CDR3, the DNA is TGCGCCAGCAGCACCGGACAGGGGGGAGGGTACTACGAGCAGTACGTC.

This clonotype showed up just a few times. The chain links TRBV5-1 to TRBJ2-5, with unresolved D. This CDR3 has 16 amino acids. The germline CDR1 and CDR2 sequences are SGHRS and YFSETQ. The V and J ends lost 0 bases and 1 base respectively, with 13 bases between them. CDR3 amino acids: CASSLAVAAPQETQYF. The CDR3 DNA follows: TGCGCCAGCAGCTTGGCCGTGGCAGCACCCCAAGAGACCCAGTACTTC.

The table lists this clonotype with a few counts. V gene TRBV7-8 combines with J gene TRBJ2-1, with D possibly matching TRBD2 (6 bases). The germline V gene encodes CDR1 SGHVS and CDR2 FQNEAQ. Trimming took off 5 bases at V and 10 bases at J, with 24 bases between the two ends. The CDR3 length is 16 residues. The CDR3 reads CASSPLIGGVDGEQFF. The CDR3, as DNA: TGTGCCAGCAGCCCACTTATCGGGGGAGTCGACGGCGAGCAGTTCTTC.

This clonotype has more than one count but fewer than ten. The genes are TRBV5-1 and TRBJ2-7; D not resolved. Germline lookup yields CDR1 SGHRS and CDR2 YFSETQ. CDR3 size: 15 residues. The V and J ends lost 0 bases and 1 base respectively, with 11 bases between them. The CDR3 DNA is TGCGCCAGCAGCTTGGGCTCGTTAGGATCCTACGAGCAGTACTTC. Its translation is CASSLGSLGSYEQYF.

The table lists this clonotype with a few counts. The chain couples TRBV7-2 to TRBJ2-7, with 7 bases identical to TRBD1. The CDR3 runs 14 residues. The J segment lost 7 bases and the V segment lost 3 bases, leaving 9 bases of the junction unmatched. Germline V gene sequence: CDR1 SGHTA, CDR2 FQGNSA. CDR3 bases: TGTGCCAGCAGCTTCGATCAGGGGGTTAAAGAGCAGTACTTC. It translates to CASSFDQGVKEQYF.

The chain uses TRBV27 and TRBJ2-3, with D perhaps matching TRBD1 (6 bases). The V gene's germline CDR1 is MNHEY and CDR2 SMNVEV (reference sequence). The CDR3 sequence is 15 residues long. V gave up 3 bases and J gave up 5 bases, with 15 bases separating them. The DNA of the CDR3 is TGTGCCAGCAGTTTCGACTTAACAGGGCAAGATACGCAGTATTTT. Protein: CASSFDLTGQDTQYF.

This clonotype was found many times. The chain employs TRBV11-2 and TRBJ1-2; 8 bases are shared with TRBD1. V shed 4 bases and J 2 bases; nucleotides not matched to a gene: 6. The length of the CDR3 is 15 residues. The germline CDR1 and CDR2 sequences are SGHAT and FQNNGV. Here the CDR3 reads CASSSIRTGNYGYTF. The CDR3 DNA reads as TGTGCCAGCAGCTCGATCCGGACAGGGAACTATGGCTACACCTTC.